These 30 T cell receptor beta chains originate from one sample sequenced in a study of T cells in women clearing cervical HPV infection. Only in-frame clones appear in the TCRdb table, and some are missing; sequencing was by immunoSEQ multiplex PCR. The table for this sample gives roughly 36,000 clones. The sample consisted of blood buffy coat. The receptors originated from a woman aged 18 to 75 with a cervical HPV16 infection that either progressed to CIN3+ or cleared (not recorded which).

Details on this clone: Sequencing ends 3 residues short of the CDR3 end; the germline J gene provides the rest. The rearrangement uses TRBV10-3 and TRBJ1-2, with 9 bases matching TRBD1. V shed 4 bases and J 4 bases; nucleotides not matched to a gene: 7. CDR3 length: 15 amino acids. Per germline, CDR1 ENHRY and CDR2 SYGVKD. This CDR3 is CAISGGTGLLYGYTF. The covered CDR3 bases are TGTGCCATCAGTGGGGGGACAGGGTTACTCTATGGC.

With respect to this clone: The read terminates 3 residues before the CDR3 end, so the remaining end is supplied by the germline J gene. The gene calls are TRBV30 and TRBJ1-1; D remains ambiguous. The V gene's germline CDR1 is GTSNPN and CDR2 SVGIG (reference sequence). The CDR3 covers 13 residues. V was shortened by 0 bases and J by 3 bases, with 8 bases between the two germline ends. The CDR3: CAWSVGWDTEAFF. The covered CDR3 bases are TGTGCCTGGAGTGTAGGGTGGGACACTGAA.

For this clone: The DNA ends 3 residues before the CDR3 does, and the rest of the CDR3 is filled in from the germline J gene. The chain couples TRBV4-2 to TRBJ2-7; 10 bases align to TRBD2. J was trimmed by 5 bases and V by 0 bases; bases with no gene match: 4. The germline gives CDR1 LGHNA, CDR2 YNFKEQ. CDR3 length: 15 residues. This chain's CDR3 is CASSQETSGANEQYF. The covered CDR3 bases are TGTGCCAGCAGCCAAGAAACTAGCGGGGCAAACGAG.

Concerning this clone itself: The CDR3 extends 3 residues past the end of the read, so its final part is completed from the germline J gene. V usage is TRBV30 and J usage is TRBJ2-2; 11 bases match TRBD2. Germline V gene sequence: CDR1 GTSNPN, CDR2 SVGIG (reference sequence). J lost 6 bases, V lost 0 bases, and 15 bases had no gene match. This CDR3 has 19 residues. CDR3 bases read: TGTGCCTGGAGTGTTCTCGCTCAGGGACTAGCGGCTCTTGCCGGGGAG. This sequence encodes CAWSVLAQGLAALAGE. The CDR3 reads in full as CAWSVLAQGLAALAGELFF.

Of note for this clone: With the read ending 3 residues before the CDR3 end, the germline J gene is used to fill in that end. The chain employs TRBV2 and TRBJ1-6; TRBD1 agrees at 9 bases. Germline CDR1 is SNHLY and CDR2 is FYNNEI. V lost 2 bases to trimming and J lost 7 bases; unmatched junction nucleotides: 6. The CDR3 spans 16 residues. The CDR3 bases that were read are TGTGCCAGCAGTGAATGGGGACAGGGCCAAAATTCACCC. Amino acids: CASSEWGQGQNSP. The whole CDR3 region reads CASSEWGQGQNSPLHF.

Concerning this clone itself: From the germline J gene comes the end of the CDR3, since the read stops 3 residues before it. The gene calls are TRBV19 and TRBJ1-1; the D gene is possibly TRBD1 (5 bases). This CDR3 has 12 amino acids. Deletions cut 1 base from V and 6 bases from J, with 6 bases between. Germline CDR1 reads LNHDA; CDR2 reads SQIVND (reference sequence). The CDR3 is CASSIGGAEAFF. The CDR3 DNA, read in part, is TGTGCCAGTAGTATAGGGGGGGCTGAA.

Note on this clone: The read gets to within 3 residues of the CDR3 end, and the germline J gene fills in the rest. This sequence joins TRBV7-9 and TRBJ1-5; 7 nucleotides line up with TRBD1. V lost 5 bases and J lost 3; bases outside the gene matches: 4. The germline gives CDR1 SEHNR, CDR2 FQNEAQ (reference sequence). The CDR3 sequence is 14 residues long. This CDR3 is CASSLGTVNQPQHF. CDR3 DNA, as far as it was read: TGTGCCAGCAGCCTCGGGACAGTCAATCAGCCC. The full variable domain, its missing parts supplied by reference TRBV7-9 and TRBJ1-5, is DTGVSQNPRHKITKRGQNVTFRCDPISEHNRLYWYRQTLGQGPEFLTYFQNEAQLEKSRLLSDRFSAERPKGSFSTLEIQRTEQGDSAMYLCASSLGTVNQPQHFGDGTRLSIL.

In regard to this clone: The CDR3 extends 3 residues past the end of the read, so its final part is completed from the germline J gene. The J gene is TRBJ2-7, the V gene TRBV13, with D perhaps TRBD1 (5 bases). V was shortened by 2 bases and J by 2 bases, with 10 bases between the two germline ends. CDR1 PRHDT and CDR2 FYEKMQ come from the germline V gene (reference sequence). CDR3 size: 14 residues. CDR3 DNA (partial): TGTGCCAGCAGCTTATTGGGGCAGACCTACGAG. Protein: CASSLLGQTYE. In full, the CDR3 reads CASSLLGQTYEQYF.

On this clone: The CDR3 goes on 3 residues after the read ends, and that part is filled in from the germline J gene. The V gene is TRBV30, the J gene TRBJ1-4; D perhaps matches TRBD1 (6 bases). The CDR3 totals 16 residues. Germline CDR1 GTSNPN, CDR2 SVGIG (reference sequence). Incomplete CDR3 DNA: TGTGCCTGGAGACCACAGGGCCAGCGCTATAATTCACCA. It encodes CAWRPQGQRYNSP. The CDR3 in full is CAWRPQGQRYNSPLFF.

Notes on this clone: The DNA ends 3 residues before the CDR3 does, and the rest of the CDR3 is filled in from the germline J gene. The gene calls are TRBV23-1 and TRBJ1-2; perhaps TRBD1 as D (5 bases). TRBV23-1 has ORF status, its function being uncertain. The CDR3 length is 16 residues. The CDR3 here is CASSTSGTSGSNDYTF. Partial CDR3 DNA: TGCGCCAGCAGTACTTCCGGGACTAGCGGGAGCAATGAC.

In the case of this clone: The CDR3 extends 3 residues past the end of the read, so its final part is completed from the germline J gene. This rearrangement joins TRBV5-5 to TRBJ1-5, with 8 bases aligning to TRBD1. Trimming at V came to 3 bases and at J to 4 bases, leaving 3 bases not matched to a gene. From germline, CDR1 is SGHKS and CDR2 YYEKEE (reference sequence). The CDR3 length is 14 residues. CDR3 DNA, as far as it was read: TGTGCCAGCAGCTCCACAGGGGGTAATCAGCCC. Translation: CASSSTGGNQP. The whole CDR3 sequence reads CASSSTGGNQPQHF.

Comments on this clone: The sequenced fragment ends 3 residues before the CDR3 boundary, so the rest is inferred from the germline J gene. This chain links TRBV5-1 with TRBJ2-7, with D possibly being TRBD2 (6 bases). The germline V and J ends were trimmed by 2 bases and 1 base, with 10 bases remaining between them. This CDR3 comprises 14 residues. Germline CDR1 reads SGHRS; CDR2 reads YFSETQ. The covered CDR3 bases are TGCGCCAGCAGCTTCTCCGGGGGTTCCTACGAG. This gives the protein CASSFSGGSYE. In full, the CDR3 reads CASSFSGGSYEQYF.

A note on this clone: The read gets to within 3 residues of the CDR3 end, and the germline J gene fills in the rest. The V and J genes are TRBV28 and TRBJ1-2, with 8 positions matching TRBD1. CDR3 length: 18 residues. V was clipped by 4 bases and J by 2 bases; unmatched bases: 15. Germline lookup yields CDR1 MDHEN and CDR2 SYDVKM. Incomplete CDR3 DNA: TGTGCCAGCAGTTCCCCATGGGGGACAGGTGAAGACAACTATGGC. Its translation is CASSSPWGTGEDNYG. The whole CDR3 sequence reads CASSSPWGTGEDNYGYTF.

Points on this clone: Read data end 3 residues before the CDR3 end; the end is taken from the germline J gene. The chain carries TRBV12-3 or TRBV12-4 and TRBJ2-7, with 7 bases that match TRBD2. Germline trimming cut 1 base from V and 0 bases from J; bases unmatched to any gene: 6. The CDR3 runs to 16 residues. CDR3 DNA (partial): TGTGCCAGCAGTTTAGGCTCCCGCGGGAGCTCCTACGAG. This codes for CASSLGSRGSSYE. The entire CDR3 reads CASSLGSRGSSYEQYF.

A word on this clone: Sequencing ends 3 residues short of the CDR3 end; the germline J gene provides the rest. This chain connects TRBV27 to TRBJ1-1; tentatively, D is TRBD1 (5 bases). The CDR3 totals 13 residues. CDR1 is MNHEY and CDR2 is SMNVEV in the germline V gene (reference sequence). V was shortened by 5 bases and J by 1 base, with 8 bases between the two germline ends. CDR3 sequence reads: CASSRTSNTEAFF. CDR3 DNA (partial): TGTGCCAGCAGTCGGACATCGAACACTGAA.

Here the CDR3 reads CSATGEVQETYTF. Partial CDR3 DNA: TGCAGTGCCACAGGGGAGGTCCAAGAGACC. The gene calls are TRBV20-1 and TRBJ1-2; 7 bases agree with TRBD1. The CDR3 end lies 3 residues beyond the end of the read and is filled in from the germline J gene. Germline assignment: CDR1 DFQATT and CDR2 SNEGSKA (reference sequence). This CDR3 spans 13 amino acids.

About this clone itself: The DNA ends 3 residues before the CDR3 does, and the rest of the CDR3 is filled in from the germline J gene. V usage is TRBV20-1 and J usage is TRBJ1-5, with D unclear. V shed 6 bases and J shed 2 bases, with 14 bases lying between them. Germline loops: CDR1 DFQATT, CDR2 SNEGSKA (reference sequence). The CDR3 covers 14 residues. Partial CDR3 DNA: TGCAGTGCCCAAGAAGGGTTTCGCAATCAGCCC. Translated, it gives CSAQEGFRNQP. The whole CDR3 sequence is CSAQEGFRNQPQHF.

About this clone itself: The CDR3 extends 3 residues past the end of the read, so its final part is completed from the germline J gene. J is TRBJ1-4 and V is TRBV19, with D unclear. Germline lookup yields CDR1 LNHDA and CDR2 SQIVND (reference sequence). The CDR3 is made up of 13 amino acids. V was pared by 8 bases and J by 7 bases, with 14 bases between. Here the CDR3 reads CASGYIPSEKLFF. The CDR3 bases that were read are TGTGCCAGTGGGTACATTCCTAGTGAAAAA.

The sequenced CDR3 bases are TGCAGTGCCCAGGTGGGGCAGTATGGC. Translation: CSAQVGQYG. The whole CDR3 protein reads CSAQVGQYGYTF. This chain connects TRBV20-1 to TRBJ1-2; perhaps TRBD1 as D (5 bases). The read ends 3 residues shy of where the CDR3 ends; the end is completed using the germline J gene. Trimming stripped 6 bases from V and 5 bases from J, with 13 bases between. The CDR3 spans 12 residues. CDR1 is DFQATT and CDR2 is SNEGSKA in the germline V gene (reference sequence).

In the case of this clone: The read halts 3 residues ahead of the CDR3 end, with the missing end drawn from the germline J gene. The chain couples TRBV5-1 to TRBJ2-2; 11 bases are shared with TRBD1. V dropped 3 bases and J dropped 3; count of bases not matched to a gene: 4. The CDR3 is made up of 16 amino acids. From germline, CDR1 is SGHRS and CDR2 YFSETQ. The sequenced CDR3 bases are TGCGCCAGCAGCTGGACAGGGGGCTTGGACACCGGGGAG. This sequence encodes CASSWTGGLDTGE. The full-length CDR3 reads as CASSWTGGLDTGELFF.

A remark on this clone: The read gets to within 3 residues of the CDR3 end, and the germline J gene fills in the rest. This chain joins TRBV5-6 and TRBJ1-2; 7 bases align to TRBD1. CDR3 size: 13 residues. The germline CDR1 and CDR2 sequences are SGHDT and YYEEEE. The CDR3 region is CASSLGHRGGYTF. The CDR3 bases that were read are TGTGCCAGCAGCTTGGGTCACAGGGGAGGC.

Concerning this clone itself: The read halts 3 residues ahead of the CDR3 end, with the missing end drawn from the germline J gene. This rearrangement joins TRBV29-1 to TRBJ2-7; TRBD1 aligns across 8 bases. The CDR3 loop spans 16 amino acids. Germline V lookup: CDR1 SQVTM, CDR2 ANQGSEA. With V trimmed by 7 bases and J by 5 bases, 19 bases remained unmatched. CDR3 bases read: TGCAGCGCCCGACAGGGGCCACTCTTAAGTGGCCACGAG. Its translation: CSARQGPLLSGHE. The full CDR3 is CSARQGPLLSGHEQYF.

Of note for this clone: The DNA ends 3 residues before the CDR3 does, and the rest of the CDR3 is filled in from the germline J gene. The V call is TRBV20-1, the J call TRBJ2-3; perhaps TRBD2 as D (6 bases). The CDR3 has 14 amino acids. Trimming shortened V by 5 bases and J by 3 bases, and 15 bases separated the two germline ends. The germline gives CDR1 DFQATT, CDR2 SNEGSKA (reference sequence). The CDR3 DNA, read in part, is TGCAGTGCTCCAGTCGGGGGATCGACAGATACG. Residues: CSAPVGGSTDT. The full-length CDR3 reads as CSAPVGGSTDTQYF.

Comment on this clone: With the read ending 3 residues before the CDR3 end, the germline J gene is used to fill in that end. The chain carries TRBV20-1 and TRBJ1-5; tentatively, D is TRBD1 (5 bases). CDR3 length: 18 amino acids. The V end lost 0 bases, the J end lost 1 base, and 19 bases lay between the germline ends. Germline V gives CDR1 DFQATT, CDR2 SNEGSKA (reference sequence). The CDR3 loop reads CSARDLRGRERSNQPQHF. The CDR3 DNA, read in part, is TGCAGTGCTAGAGATTTAAGGGGCAGGGAAAGGAGCAATCAGCCC.

On this clone: With the read ending 3 residues before the CDR3 end, the germline J gene is used to fill in that end. The chain is built from TRBV5-1 and TRBJ2-1, with 8 bases aligning to TRBD1. Germline CDR1 and CDR2: SGHRS and YFSETQ. This CDR3 has 13 amino acids. Trimming removed 5 bases from V and 8 bases from J; junction bases left unmatched: 6. Partial CDR3 DNA: TGCGCCAGCAGTAGAGCAGGGGGCTATGAG. Protein product: CASSRAGGYE. The entire CDR3 sequence reads CASSRAGGYEQFF.

For this clone: The read ends 3 residues early relative to the CDR3; the germline J gene fills the gap. V gene TRBV5-6 combines with J gene TRBJ2-1; no firm D call. V was shortened by 0 bases and J by 7 bases, with 5 bases between the two germline ends. CDR3 length equals 12 residues. Germline V CDR1 and CDR2: SGHDT, YYEEEE. The CDR3 bases that were read are TGTGCCAGCAGCTTGGACTGGAATGAG. Its translation: CASSLDWNE. The entire CDR3 protein is CASSLDWNEQFF.

Comments on this clone: The read falls 3 residues short of the CDR3 end, and the missing part is taken from the germline J gene. The chain uses TRBV7-7 and TRBJ2-5, with D possibly TRBD1 on 6 matching bases. The CDR3 has 14 amino acids. In germline, CDR1 is SSHAT, CDR2 FNYEAQ (reference sequence). The ends were cut back, 1 base at V and 5 bases at J, with 11 bases in the middle. The part of the CDR3 DNA that was read is TGTGCCAGCAGCTTAGGGGCAGGGGACGAGACC. This codes for CASSLGAGDET. The whole CDR3 protein is CASSLGAGDETQYF.

To note about this clone: The read comes to an end 3 residues before the CDR3 does, leaving the germline J gene to fill in the end. This chain uses TRBV7-2 with TRBJ2-4; the D gene is possibly TRBD2 (5 bases). The CDR3 is made up of 13 amino acids. Germline-derived CDR1 and CDR2 are SGHTA and FQGNSA. The part of the CDR3 DNA that was read is TGTGCCAGCAGCCCTCAGCAAGAACGGGGT. Residues: CASSPQQERG. Given in full, the CDR3 is CASSPQQERGQYF.

Concerning this clone: With the read ending 3 residues before the CDR3 end, the germline J gene is used to fill in that end. This rearrangement joins TRBV10-3 to TRBJ1-6, with TRBD1 matching over 7 bases. The CDR3 loop spans 17 amino acids. Germline V gives CDR1 ENHRY, CDR2 SYGVKD. V lost 0 bases and J lost 7; bases outside the gene matches: 9. CDR3 DNA, as far as it was read: TGTGCCATCAGTGAGTCGGGAGGGACAGAGAAAAATTCACCC. Translated: CAISESGGTEKNSP. The whole CDR3 protein reads CAISESGGTEKNSPLHF.

This CDR3 is CASSLETSGTDTQYF. The CDR3 bases that were read are TGTGCCAGCAGCTTGGAGACTAGCGGCACAGATACG. The chain employs TRBV13 and TRBJ2-3, with 8 bases that match TRBD2. The read ends 3 residues shy of where the CDR3 ends; the end is completed using the germline J gene. CDR1 is PRHDT and CDR2 is FYEKMQ in the germline V gene (reference sequence). V shed 3 bases and J 1 base; nucleotides not matched to a gene: 3. This CDR3 comprises 15 residues.